The 27 T cell receptor beta chains reported below all come from one sample, sequenced in a study of blood T cell repertoires in COVID-19. TCRdb's table, derived via immunoSEQ multiplex PCR, lists solely in-frame clones and lacks some. The sample shows 250,000 to 350,000 clones, more than 75% of them seen only once. The sample was PBMCs or T cells enriched from blood (not recorded which). The receptors were gathered from an older woman in a cohort exposed to, infected with or recovered from COVID-19 (not recorded which).

This chain uses TRBV7-8 with TRBJ2-4; TRBD2 aligns across 14 bases. Germline V gene sequence: CDR1 SGHVS, CDR2 FQNEAQ. This CDR3 has 21 residues. V dropped 3 bases and J dropped 0; count of bases not matched to a gene: 13. CDR3 nucleotides: TGTGCCAGCAGCTTCCTTCCGGGACTAGCGGGAGTCAGAAAAGCCAAAAACATTCAGTACTTC. Protein product: CASSFLPGLAGVRKAKNIQYF. Full variable domain (missing parts from reference TRBV7-8 and TRBJ2-4): GAGVSQSPRYKVAKRGQDVALRCDPISGHVSLFWYQQALGQGPEFLTYFQNEAQLDKSGLPSDRFFAERPEGSVSTLKIQRTQQEDSAVYLCASSFLPGLAGVRKAKNIQYFGAGTRLSVL.

This clone was recorded once. The rearrangement links TRBV10-1 to TRBJ2-3; D may be TRBD1 (6 bases). Trimming took off 4 bases at V and 3 bases at J, with 11 bases between the two ends. In germline, CDR1 is WNHNN, CDR2 SYGVQD (reference sequence). The CDR3 totals 14 residues. CDR3 in amino acids: CASSVGRGTDTQYF. The CDR3 DNA is TGCGCCAGCAGTGTTGGCAGGGGAACAGATACGCAGTATTTT.

The rearrangement uses TRBV28 and TRBJ2-7; the D gene is possibly TRBD1 (6 bases). Germline assignment: CDR1 MDHEN and CDR2 SYDVKM. V was trimmed by 6 bases and J by 7 bases, leaving 22 bases between them. The CDR3 loop spans 15 amino acids. The CDR3 DNA reads TGTGCCAGCAGCTACCGTGGGACGGCGAGGGGGGAGCAGTACTTC. Protein product: CASSYRGTARGEQYF.

This rearrangement joins TRBV7-3 to TRBJ2-5; 13 bases match TRBD2. V was clipped by 5 bases and J by 4 bases; unmatched bases: 7. This CDR3 comprises 16 residues. Germline lookup yields CDR1 SGHTA and CDR2 FQGTGA. CDR3 bases: TGTGCCAGCAGCCCGGGACTAGCGGGGCGCACAGAGACCCAGTACTTC. This translates into CASSPGLAGRTETQYF.

This chain links TRBV4-3 with TRBJ2-6; perhaps TRBD1 as D (6 bases). Trimming removed 0 bases from V and 4 bases from J, with 16 bases in between. CDR1 and CDR2 from the germline V gene are LGHNA and YSLEER. The CDR3 is 18 amino acids. CDR3 protein: CASSQEVGQGTGANVLTF. CDR3 bases: TGCGCCAGCAGCCAAGAAGTGGGGCAGGGGACCGGGGCCAACGTCCTGACTTTC.

The rearrangement joins TRBV14 to TRBJ1-1; D perhaps matches TRBD1 (5 bases). Germline CDR1 SGHDN, CDR2 FVKESK. This CDR3 has 12 residues. The ends were cut back, 2 bases at V and 11 bases at J, with 12 bases in the middle. The CDR3 DNA follows: TGTGCCAGCAGCCAATCAGGGCTGAGCGCTTTCTTT. Its translation is CASSQSGLSAFF.

The rearrangement joins TRBV2 to TRBJ2-7; tentative D call: TRBD1 (6 bases). The germline CDR1 and CDR2 sequences are SNHLY and FYNNEI. The CDR3 has 14 amino acids. With 6 bases removed from V and 2 bases from J, the gap between germline ends came to 14 bases. In DNA, the CDR3 is TGTGCCAGCAGAACGGCAGGGGTTACCTACGAGCAGTACTTC. Translating it yields CASRTAGVTYEQYF. The full variable domain, in which reference TRBV2 and TRBJ2-7 provide the parts outside the CDR3, is EPEVTQTPSHQVTQMGQEVILRCVPISNHLYFYWYRQILGQKVEFLVSFYNNEISEKSEIFDDQFSVERPDGSNFTLKIRSTKLEDSAMYFCASRTAGVTYEQYFGPGTRLTVT.

The CDR3 loop reads CASSQEYSGINRNGELFF. The CDR3 nucleotides read TGCGCCAGCAGCCAAGAATATAGCGGGATCAATAGGAACGGGGAGCTGTTTTTT. The rearrangement joins TRBV4-3 to TRBJ2-2; 8 bases are shared with TRBD2. V lost 0 bases, J lost 7 bases, and 13 bases stayed unmatched. The V gene's germline CDR1 is LGHNA and CDR2 YSLEER. The CDR3 is 18 amino acids.

This chain connects TRBV28 to TRBJ2-1, with 7 nucleotides matching TRBD2. V was pared by 5 bases and J by 8 bases, with 12 bases of the junction left unmatched. CDR1 is MDHEN and CDR2 is SYDVKM in the germline V gene. The CDR3 runs to 15 residues. In DNA form, the CDR3 reads TGTGCCAGCAGTCCTGGACTAGTGTCTACTGATGAGCAGTTCTTC. Amino acid sequence: CASSPGLVSTDEQFF.

The genes are TRBV28 and TRBJ2-7; D is uncertain. CDR1 is MDHEN, CDR2 SYDVKM, per germline. Trimming pared 4 bases from V and 0 bases from J, leaving 13 bases between. The CDR3 is made up of 15 amino acids. The CDR3 loop reads CASSSPTRSSYEQYF. CDR3 in DNA: TGTGCCAGCAGTTCGCCCACAAGGAGCTCCTACGAGCAGTACTTC.

This chain links TRBV5-5 with TRBJ1-5, with 8 positions matching TRBD1. V lost 0 bases, J lost 1 base, and 3 bases stayed unmatched. The CDR3 is made up of 16 amino acids. The V gene's germline CDR1 is SGHKS and CDR2 YYEKEE (reference sequence). CDR3 nucleotide sequence: TGTGCCAGCAGCTTGGGACAGGGGTTGAGCAATCAGCCCCAGCATTTT. Translation: CASSLGQGLSNQPQHF.

This chain links TRBV28 with TRBJ1-5; D not resolved. V was pared by 1 base and J by 3 bases, with 10 bases between. Per the germline V gene, CDR1 is MDHEN and CDR2 is SYDVKM. The CDR3 extends over 15 amino acids. The CDR3 loop reads CASSLLATSNQPQHF. CDR3 nucleotide sequence: TGTGCCAGCAGTTTATTGGCAACCTCCAATCAGCCCCAGCATTTT.

V and J are TRBV29-1 and TRBJ2-1, with D perhaps TRBD1 (6 bases). The CDR3 is 15 amino acids. The V end was cut by 3 bases, the J end by 0 bases, with 12 bases between. The germline gives CDR1 SQVTM, CDR2 ANQGSEA. The CDR3 sequence: CSVENRASSYNEQFF. The CDR3 DNA reads TGCAGCGTTGAGAACAGGGCGAGCTCCTACAATGAGCAGTTCTTC.

The gene calls are TRBV5-1 and TRBJ2-7, with 9 bases identical to TRBD2. Germline values: CDR1 SGHRS, CDR2 YFSETQ. The CDR3 extends over 16 amino acids. The ends lost 4 bases at V and 0 bases at J; junction bases unmatched: 8. The CDR3 loop is CASSNSRTSASYEQYF. In nucleotides, the CDR3 is TGCGCCAGCAGCAATTCTCGGACTAGCGCCTCCTACGAGCAGTACTTC.

This sequence joins TRBV28 and TRBJ1-2, with 9 bases matching TRBD1. Unmatched junction bases numbered 7, after V lost 6 bases and J lost 2 bases. The germline CDR1 and CDR2 sequences are MDHEN and SYDVKM. This CDR3 is built from 15 residues. CDR3 residues: CASRRGQGRNYGYTF. The CDR3, as DNA: TGTGCCAGCAGACGCGGACAGGGGCGGAACTATGGCTACACCTTC.

V is TRBV2 and J is TRBJ2-2, with 12 bases lining up with TRBD2. The CDR3 contains 14 residues. J was trimmed by 11 bases and V by 6 bases; bases with no gene match: 7. Germline-derived CDR1 and CDR2 are SNHLY and FYNNEI. CDR3 amino acids: CASSLGTSGPELFF. The CDR3 DNA follows: TGTGCCAGCAGCTTAGGGACTAGCGGGCCCGAGCTGTTTTTT.

The chain combines TRBV10-3 with TRBJ2-7, with 8 bases lining up with TRBD1. CDR3 length: 15 amino acids. Germline-derived CDR1 and CDR2 are ENHRY and SYGVKD. Trimming removed 5 bases from V and 4 bases from J; junction bases left unmatched: 10. The CDR3 sequence: CAISRPGTGSYEQYF. DNA of the CDR3: TGTGCCATCAGTCGTCCCGGGACAGGATCTTACGAGCAGTACTTC.

The chain joins TRBV5-1 to TRBJ1-1; 9 bases match TRBD1. The CDR3 is 13 amino acids. Germline CDR1 is SGHRS and CDR2 is YFSETQ. With 4 bases clipped from V and 4 bases from J, the junction kept 2 bases outside the gene matches. The CDR3 here is CASSQTGGTEAFF. The CDR3 coding sequence is TGCGCCAGCAGCCAGACAGGGGGCACTGAAGCTTTCTTT.

This chain joins TRBV11-2 and TRBJ2-2; 8 bases align to TRBD2. Germline CDR1 reads SGHAT; CDR2 reads FQNNGV. The CDR3 consists of 15 residues. Trimming took 6 bases from V and 3 from J; bases not matched to a gene: 6. The CDR3 protein is CASRHHSGDTGELFF. CDR3 sequence (DNA): TGTGCCAGCAGACACCATAGCGGGGACACCGGGGAGCTGTTTTTT.

V and J are TRBV29-1 and TRBJ1-2; TRBD1 matches 7 bases. Trimming took 5 bases from V and 1 from J; bases not matched to a gene: 7. This CDR3 region has 14 residues. The germline V gene encodes CDR1 SQVTM and CDR2 ANQGSEA. This CDR3 reads CSVTTGADNYGYTF. The CDR3, as DNA: TGCAGCGTTACTACAGGGGCAGATAACTATGGCTACACCTTC.

The chain links TRBV30 to TRBJ2-1; TRBD2 aligns across 10 bases. CDR1 GTSNPN and CDR2 SVGIG come from the germline V gene (reference sequence). J lost 10 bases, V lost 2 bases, and 5 bases had no gene match. CDR3 length: 13 residues. DNA of the CDR3: TGTGCCTGGAGTCCTAGCGGGAGATACGAGCAGTTCTTC. It translates to CAWSPSGRYEQFF.

This chain uses TRBV28 with TRBJ2-3; D gene unclear. CDR3 length: 10 amino acids. The germline V gene encodes CDR1 MDHEN and CDR2 SYDVKM. V lost 10 bases and J lost 7, with 9 bases in between. The CDR3 loop is CATEKYTQYF. CDR3 sequence (DNA): TGTGCCACCGAGAAATATACGCAGTATTTT.

The V call is TRBV5-1, the J call TRBJ2-1; no definite D call. The germline gives CDR1 SGHRS, CDR2 YFSETQ. Trimming left V 1 base short and J 5 bases short, with 4 bases between. The CDR3 consists of 12 residues. The CDR3 spells CASSLTDNEQFF. The DNA of the CDR3 is TGCGCCAGCAGCTTGACAGACAATGAGCAGTTCTTC.

The chain has TRBV5-1 and TRBJ1-5; no firm D call. The CDR3 extends over 15 amino acids. Trimming stripped 1 base from V and 3 bases from J, with 11 bases between. The germline CDR1 and CDR2 sequences are SGHRS and YFSETQ. The DNA for the CDR3 is TGCGCCAGCAGCTTGAGTGCCGGAGACAATCAGCCCCAGCATTTT. Residues: CASSLSAGDNQPQHF.

This chain joins TRBV5-8 and TRBJ1-1, with 8 bases identical to TRBD1. Germline CDR1 reads SGHTS; CDR2 reads YDEGEE. Trimming at V came to 4 bases and at J to 1 base, leaving 3 bases not matched to a gene. This CDR3 spans 14 amino acids. CDR3 region: CASSHGQGNTEAFF. CDR3 DNA sequence: TGTGCCAGCAGCCACGGACAGGGGAACACTGAAGCTTTCTTT.

Relative to its sample, this clone is medium-sized. The J gene is TRBJ2-5, the V gene TRBV7-9; no firm D call. The CDR3 covers 13 residues. V was trimmed by 3 bases and J by 4 bases, leaving 9 bases between them. The V gene's germline CDR1 is SEHNR and CDR2 FQNEAQ (reference sequence). CDR3 coding DNA: TGTGCCAGCAGCTTCACAGCCGGAGAGACCCAGTACTTC. It specifies CASSFTAGETQYF.

V gene TRBV10-3 combines with J gene TRBJ2-7; D not resolved. Germline assignment: CDR1 ENHRY and CDR2 SYGVKD. Deletions cut 3 bases from V and 6 bases from J, with 6 bases between. CDR3 size: 11 residues. The CDR3 DNA sequence: TGTGCCATCAGTGAAATTAGCGAGCAGTACTTC. This translates into CAISEISEQYF.